One and the same sample provided the 19 T cell receptor beta chains below, sequenced in a study of T cell clonality in common variable immunodeficiency. Study-level results: Fewer deletions and N-nucleotide insertions were reportedly seen in common variable immunodeficiency TCR beta sequences.

For these receptors, no antigen is known. Some clones are missing from TCRdb's copy, which holds only in-frame ones; the method was immunoSEQ multiplex PCR. This repertoire holds 3,100 or so clones, and none appear only once. The specimen was peripheral blood mononuclear cells. The receptors derive from a human donor with common variable immunodeficiency.

In its sample, this clone was seen a few times. The read ends 3 residues shy of where the CDR3 ends; the end is completed using the germline J gene. The chain recombines TRBV18 with TRBJ2-1; 7 bases are shared with TRBD2. CDR3 length equals 13 residues. CDR1 KGHSH and CDR2 LQKENI come from the germline V gene. V gave up 1 base and J gave up 9 bases; unmatched junction bases: 3. The chain's CDR3 is CASSPLASGEQFF. CDR3 DNA (partial): TGTGCCAGCTCACCACTTGCTAGCGGTGAG.

This clone was detected a few times. The read ends 3 residues shy of where the CDR3 ends; the end is completed using the germline J gene. The chain is built from TRBV6-2 or TRBV6-3 and TRBJ2-1, with D hard to call. Per the germline V gene, CDR1 is MNHEY and CDR2 is SVGEGT. V lost 0 bases, J lost 9 bases, and 9 bases lay in between. The CDR3 spans 13 residues. The part of the CDR3 DNA that was read is TGTGCCAGCAGTTACTCGGGCAGGCCTGAG. This translates into CASSYSGRPE. The whole CDR3 protein reads CASSYSGRPEQFF.

A remark on this clone: The read comes to an end 3 residues before the CDR3 does, leaving the germline J gene to fill in the end. The V call is TRBV5-1, the J call TRBJ1-2, with D possibly being TRBD1 (5 bases). Per germline, CDR1 SGHRS and CDR2 YFSETQ. The CDR3 loop spans 14 amino acids. V shed 5 bases and J shed 0 bases, with 11 bases lying between them. Partial CDR3 DNA: TGCGCCAGCAGGGTGGTAGGGGCTAACTATGGC. Protein sequence: CASRVVGANYG. The complete CDR3 protein is CASRVVGANYGYTF.

This clone was observed a handful of times. Read coverage stops 3 residues before the CDR3 terminus; the germline J gene supplies the remainder. The rearrangement links TRBV11-2 to TRBJ2-3, with D possibly being TRBD2 (5 bases). Germline CDR1 is SGHAT and CDR2 is FQNNGV. The V and J ends lost 6 bases and 5 bases respectively, with 9 bases between them. The length of the CDR3 is 12 residues. The CDR3 protein is CASRIEGDTQYF. The sequenced CDR3 bases are TGTGCCAGCAGAATAGAGGGAGATACG.

In its sample, this clone was seen a few times. The read ends 3 residues shy of where the CDR3 ends; the end is completed using the germline J gene. The chain recombines TRBV6-2 or TRBV6-3 with TRBJ1-5; D gene unclear. This CDR3 has 12 residues. The V and J ends lost 4 bases and 4 bases respectively, with 5 bases between them. Germline V lookup: CDR1 MNHEY, CDR2 SVGEGT. The CDR3 spells CASSLANQPQHF. Partial CDR3 DNA: TGTGCCAGCAGTTTAGCAAATCAGCCC.

Points on this clone: The CDR3 end lies 3 residues beyond the end of the read and is filled in from the germline J gene. The chain has TRBV5-6 and TRBJ2-7; D may be TRBD1 (6 bases). The CDR3 is 14 residues long. V lost 0 bases, J lost 6 bases, and 13 bases lay in between. Germline CDR1 reads SGHDT; CDR2 reads YYEEEE. The DNA read from the CDR3 is TGTGCCAGCAGCTTGGGGGACACCCGCCCCGAG. Translating gives CASSLGDTRPE. The whole CDR3 sequence reads CASSLGDTRPEQYF.

This clone has only a few counts. The sequenced part of the CDR3 DNA is TGTGCCAGCAGCTTGGGGGGGGACGGCTACGAG. It encodes CASSLGGDGYE. The whole CDR3 protein is CASSLGGDGYEQYF. The chain combines TRBV5-6 with TRBJ2-7, with D possibly TRBD2 on 6 matching bases. Coverage ceases 3 residues before the CDR3 finishes, and the germline J gene fills in the end. This CDR3 is built from 14 residues. Germline V CDR1 and CDR2: SGHDT, YYEEEE. V lost 0 bases, J lost 3 bases, and 10 bases lay in between. Looking up the rest from reference TRBV5-6 and TRBJ2-7 gives the full variable domain: DAGVTQSPTHLIKTRGQQVTLRCSPKSGHDTVSWYQQALGQGPQFIFQYYEEEERQRGNFPDRFSGHQFPNYSSELNVNALLLGDSALYLCASSLGGDGYEQYFGPGTRLTVT.

Worth noting for this clone: The read stops 3 residues short of the end of the CDR3; the missing end is completed from the germline J gene. The V and J genes are TRBV7-9 and TRBJ2-1; 9 nucleotides line up with TRBD1. CDR3 size: 14 residues. J lost 8 bases, V lost 4 bases, and 6 bases had no gene match. CDR1 is SEHNR, CDR2 FQNEAQ, per germline (reference sequence). CDR3 protein: CASSYGTGKYEQFF. The CDR3 bases that were read are TGTGCCAGCAGCTACGGGACAGGGAAATATGAG.

About this clone: The missing CDR3 end, 3 residues past where the read stops, is filled in from the germline J gene. This rearrangement joins TRBV20-1 to TRBJ2-7, with TRBD2 identical over 15 bases. After removal of 5 bases from V and 4 bases from J, the junction contained 9 bases not matched to a gene. CDR1 is DFQATT, CDR2 SNEGSKA, per germline (reference sequence). The CDR3 length is 16 residues. The CDR3 DNA, read in part, is TGCAGTGCTGGACTAGCGGGGGGGGCCAGGGTATACGAG. Protein product: CSAGLAGGARVYE. The full CDR3 reads CSAGLAGGARVYEQYF.

For this clone: Read coverage stops 3 residues before the CDR3 terminus; the germline J gene supplies the remainder. This sequence joins TRBV7-2 and TRBJ2-5; D possibly corresponds to TRBD2 (6 bases). This CDR3 has 13 residues. Germline CDR1 SGHTA, CDR2 FQGNSA. V dropped 2 bases and J dropped 5 bases, with 9 bases sitting between them. The CDR3 sequence: CASSLTGEETQYF. Incomplete CDR3 DNA: TGTGCCAGCAGCTTAACGGGGGAGGAGACC.

For this clone: The read halts 3 residues ahead of the CDR3 end, with the missing end drawn from the germline J gene. This chain joins TRBV7-9 and TRBJ1-1; TRBD1 agrees at 9 bases. From germline, CDR1 is SEHNR and CDR2 FQNEAQ (reference sequence). The CDR3 covers 14 residues. CDR3 bases read: TGTGCCAGCAGCCACGTCCCGGGACAGGGAGGA. It yields the protein CASSHVPGQGG. The entire CDR3 sequence reads CASSHVPGQGGAFF.

This clone was observed many times. Sequencing ends 3 residues short of the CDR3 end; the germline J gene provides the rest. The chain has TRBV4-2 and TRBJ2-2; D perhaps matches TRBD2 (6 bases). CDR1 and CDR2 from the germline V gene are LGHNA and YNFKEQ. The ends were cut back, 0 bases at V and 4 bases at J, with 6 bases in the middle. CDR3 length equals 14 residues. The CDR3 here is CASSQERGTGELFF. The CDR3 DNA, read in part, is TGTGCCAGCAGCCAAGAGCGGGGCACCGGGGAG.

This clone was seen a few times. Read sequence stops 3 residues before the CDR3 end, and the germline J gene provides the missing end. The gene calls are TRBV6-2 or TRBV6-3 and TRBJ2-7, with TRBD2 identical over 12 bases. J was trimmed by 3 bases and V by 8 bases; bases with no gene match: 5. This CDR3 spans 14 amino acids. Germline CDR1 and CDR2: MNHEY and SVGEGT. The CDR3 region is CASGGLAGNYEQYF. Partial CDR3 DNA: TGTGCCAGCGGCGGACTAGCGGGAAACTACGAG.

Concerning this clone itself: Read sequence stops 3 residues before the CDR3 end, and the germline J gene provides the missing end. The chain combines TRBV19 with TRBJ1-6; the match to TRBD1 covers 7 bases. The CDR3 is made up of 13 amino acids. In germline, CDR1 is LNHDA, CDR2 SQIVND (reference sequence). The junction had 5 bases not matched to a gene; V was cut back by 8 bases and J by 7 bases. CDR3 DNA (partial): TGTGCCAGTTCAGACAGGGAGAATTCACCC. Its translation: CASSDRENSP. The entire CDR3 is CASSDRENSPLHF.

Many counts were recorded for this clone. CDR3 amino acids: CASSREPTTLNTEAFF. The covered CDR3 bases are TGCGCCAGCAGCCGCGAGCCGACAACCTTGAACACTGAA. V is TRBV5-1 and J is TRBJ1-1; D is undetermined. The read terminates 3 residues before the CDR3 end, so the remaining end is supplied by the germline J gene. Trimming stripped 4 bases from V and 0 bases from J, with 16 bases between. The CDR3 extends over 16 amino acids. The germline V gene has CDR1 SGHRS and CDR2 YFSETQ.

A note on this clone: Read coverage stops 3 residues before the CDR3 terminus; the germline J gene supplies the remainder. Other DNA sequences from this sample encode an identical CDR3 as well. The rearrangement uses TRBV7-2 and TRBJ1-6; D not certain. Germline-derived CDR1 and CDR2 are SGHTA and FQGNSA. The CDR3 extends over 14 amino acids. V was trimmed by 1 base and J by 10 bases, leaving 11 bases between them. The CDR3: CASSLDRGTSPLHF. Partial CDR3 DNA: TGTGCCAGCAGCTTAGACCGGGGAACGTCACCC.

This clone was detected a few times. From the germline J gene comes the end of the CDR3, since the read stops 3 residues before it. The chain uses TRBV19 and TRBJ1-2; maybe TRBD1 (5 bases). The CDR3 consists of 15 residues. The germline CDR1 and CDR2 sequences are LNHDA and SQIVND (reference sequence). Trimming pared 5 bases from V and 0 bases from J, leaving 13 bases between. CDR3 bases read: TGTGCCAGTAGTCCGAATTGGACACCTAACTATGGC. Encoded protein: CASSPNWTPNYG. The CDR3 as a whole reads CASSPNWTPNYGYTF. The variable domain in full, with the rest retrieved from reference TRBV19 and TRBJ1-2, is DGGITQSPKYLFRKEGQNVTLSCEQNLNHDAMYWYRQDPGQGLRLIYYSQIVNDFQKGDIAEGYSVSREKKESFPLTVTSAQKNPTAFYLCASSPNWTPNYGYTFGSGTRLTVV.

CDR3 bases read: TGTGCCAGCAGCTCCTCCCAGGCGGAAAAA. Encoded protein: CASSSSQAEK. The entire CDR3 protein is CASSSSQAEKLFF. The J gene is TRBJ1-4, the V gene TRBV7-2; no reliable D call. The sequenced fragment ends 3 residues before the CDR3 boundary, so the rest is inferred from the germline J gene. Germline loops: CDR1 SGHTA, CDR2 FQGNSA. The CDR3 has 13 residues. With 4 bases removed from V and 8 bases from J, the gap between germline ends came to 11 bases.

Turning to this clone: The read ends 3 residues shy of where the CDR3 ends; the end is completed using the germline J gene. The chain links TRBV11-2 to TRBJ1-2; the D gene is possibly TRBD1 (6 bases). The CDR3 covers 13 residues. Looked up from germline, CDR1 is SGHAT and CDR2 is FQNNGV. The V end lost 3 bases, the J end lost 7 bases, and 12 bases lay between the germline ends. CDR3 DNA, as far as it was read: TGTGCCAGCAGCTTCCGGGGGGCAGGTGGC. Amino acid sequence: CASSFRGAGG. The full CDR3 protein is CASSFRGAGGYTF.